This T cell receptor beta chain comes out of a study of blood T cell repertoires in COVID-19. The CDR3 runs to 16 residues. Trimming took off 3 bases at V and 2 bases at J, with 16 bases between the two ends. Germline V gene sequence: CDR1 SGHKS, CDR2 YYEKEE (reference sequence). Clones were sequenced by immunoSEQ multiplex PCR, and TCRdb holds only the in-frame ones, with some missing. The repertoire has 250,000 to 350,000 clones, roughly four fifths of them found once; the top ten carry about a sixth. Seattle-derived patients entered the study during active infection and were followed longitudinally.

The sequence was obtained from a person aged 70 to 85 with COVID-19, enrolled during active disease. Sample: peripheral blood. The chain links TRBV5-5 to TRBJ2-3; D might be TRBD1 (5 bases). CDR3 sequence (DNA): TGTGCCAGCAGCTCCGTACCGACAGCCCTCACAGATACGCAGTATTTT. Amino acids: CASSSVPTALTDTQYF.